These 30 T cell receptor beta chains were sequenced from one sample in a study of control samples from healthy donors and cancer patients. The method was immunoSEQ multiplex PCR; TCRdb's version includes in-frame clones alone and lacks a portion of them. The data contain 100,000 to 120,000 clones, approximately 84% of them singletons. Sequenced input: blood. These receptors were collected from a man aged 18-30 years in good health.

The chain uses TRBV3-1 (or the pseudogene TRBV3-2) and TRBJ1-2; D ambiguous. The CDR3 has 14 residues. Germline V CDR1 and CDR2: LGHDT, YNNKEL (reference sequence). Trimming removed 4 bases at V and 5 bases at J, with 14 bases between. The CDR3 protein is CASSLTRGPYGYTF. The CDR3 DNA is TGTGCCAGCAGCCTTACCCGGGGTCCGTATGGCTACACCTTC.

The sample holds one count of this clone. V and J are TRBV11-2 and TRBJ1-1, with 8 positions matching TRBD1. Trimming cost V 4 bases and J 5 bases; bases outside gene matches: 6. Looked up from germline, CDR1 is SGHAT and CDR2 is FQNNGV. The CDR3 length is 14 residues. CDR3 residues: CASSSPDRGTEAFF. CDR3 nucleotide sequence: TGTGCCAGCAGCTCGCCCGACAGGGGAACTGAAGCTTTCTTT.

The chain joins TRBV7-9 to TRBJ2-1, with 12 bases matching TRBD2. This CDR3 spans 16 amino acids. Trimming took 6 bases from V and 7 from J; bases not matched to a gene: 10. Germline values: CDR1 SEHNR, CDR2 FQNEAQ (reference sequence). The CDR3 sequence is CASRSASGGAINEQFF. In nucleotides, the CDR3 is TGTGCCAGCAGATCCGCTAGCGGGGGGGCTATAAATGAGCAGTTCTTC.

CDR3 amino acids: CASSRTKQSYNEQFF. The CDR3 DNA is TGCGCCAGCAGTCGTACTAAACAATCCTACAATGAGCAGTTCTTC. J is TRBJ2-1 and V is TRBV4-1; D uncertain. Germline V gene lookup returns CDR1 MGHRA and CDR2 YSYEKL. The CDR3 sequence is 15 residues long. V lost 6 bases to trimming and J lost 1 base, with 13 bases between them.

This chain's CDR3 is CASSYSRAGPDTQYF. CDR3 nucleotide sequence: TGTGCCAGCAGTTATTCGCGGGCGGGCCCAGATACGCAGTATTTT. V gene TRBV6-2 or TRBV6-3 combines with J gene TRBJ2-3, with a possible D match to TRBD2 (5 bases). Germline V gives CDR1 MNHEY, CDR2 SVGEGT. Deletions cut 3 bases from V and 4 bases from J, with 14 bases between. The length of the CDR3 is 15 residues.

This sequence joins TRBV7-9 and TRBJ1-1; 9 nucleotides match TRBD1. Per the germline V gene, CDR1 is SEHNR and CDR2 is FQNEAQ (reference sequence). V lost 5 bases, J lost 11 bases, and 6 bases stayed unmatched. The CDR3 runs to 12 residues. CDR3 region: CASSLRDREAFF. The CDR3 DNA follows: TGTGCCAGCAGCCTACGGGACAGGGAGGCTTTCTTT.

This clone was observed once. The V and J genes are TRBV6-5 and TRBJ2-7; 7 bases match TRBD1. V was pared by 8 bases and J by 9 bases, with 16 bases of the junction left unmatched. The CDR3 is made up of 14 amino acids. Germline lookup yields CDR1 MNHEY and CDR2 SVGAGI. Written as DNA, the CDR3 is TGTGCCAGCCTCGATCCGGGACAGTTACTTTGGCAGTACTTC. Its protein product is CASLDPGQLLWQYF.

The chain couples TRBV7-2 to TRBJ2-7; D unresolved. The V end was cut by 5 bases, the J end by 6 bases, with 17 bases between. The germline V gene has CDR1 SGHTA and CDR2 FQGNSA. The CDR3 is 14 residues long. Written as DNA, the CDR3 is TGTGCCAGCAGCCTAGAGGTCACATCGGGCGAGCAGTACGTC. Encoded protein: CASSLEVTSGEQYV.

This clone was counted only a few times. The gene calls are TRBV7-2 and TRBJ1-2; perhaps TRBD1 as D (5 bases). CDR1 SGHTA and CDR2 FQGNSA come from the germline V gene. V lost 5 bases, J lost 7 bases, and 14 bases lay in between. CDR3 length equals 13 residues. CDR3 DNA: TGTGCCAGCAGCCTCCGGGACCAGAGTGGCTACACCTTC. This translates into CASSLRDQSGYTF.

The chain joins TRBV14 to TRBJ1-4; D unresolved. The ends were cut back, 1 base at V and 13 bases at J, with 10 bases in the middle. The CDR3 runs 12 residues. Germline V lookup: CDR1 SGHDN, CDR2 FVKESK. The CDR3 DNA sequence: TGTGCCAGCAGCCAAGTGCCCACAATACTGTTTTTT. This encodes CASSQVPTILFF.

The CDR3 here is CATSDPSTGINNAFF. The CDR3 DNA reads TGTGCCACCAGTGATCCGTCGACTGGCATAAATAACGCTTTCTTT. V and J are TRBV24-1 and TRBJ1-1; no clear D. CDR1 and CDR2 (germline): KGHDR, SFDVKD. This CDR3 has 15 residues. V lost 3 bases and J 11 bases, leaving 21 bases between the germline ends.

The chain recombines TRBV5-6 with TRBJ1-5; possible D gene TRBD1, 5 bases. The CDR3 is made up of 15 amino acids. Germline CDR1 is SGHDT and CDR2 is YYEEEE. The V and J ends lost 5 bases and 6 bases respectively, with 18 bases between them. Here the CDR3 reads CASSPSRAGLQPQHF. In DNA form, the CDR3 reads TGTGCCAGCAGTCCCTCGAGGGCAGGGCTTCAGCCCCAGCATTTT.

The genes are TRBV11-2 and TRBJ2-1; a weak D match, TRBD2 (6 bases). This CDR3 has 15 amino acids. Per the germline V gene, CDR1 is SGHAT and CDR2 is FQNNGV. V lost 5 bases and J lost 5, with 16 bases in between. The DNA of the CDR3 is TGTGCCAGCAGCCCTGGGGCGGGGACCCACAATGAGCAGTTCTTC. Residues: CASSPGAGTHNEQFF.

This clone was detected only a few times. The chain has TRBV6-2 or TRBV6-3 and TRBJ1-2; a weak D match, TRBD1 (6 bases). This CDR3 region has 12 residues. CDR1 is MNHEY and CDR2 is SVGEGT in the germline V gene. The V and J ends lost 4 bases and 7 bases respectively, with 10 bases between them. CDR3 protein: CASSWGHRGYTF. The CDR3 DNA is TGTGCCAGCAGTTGGGGACACCGTGGCTACACCTTC.

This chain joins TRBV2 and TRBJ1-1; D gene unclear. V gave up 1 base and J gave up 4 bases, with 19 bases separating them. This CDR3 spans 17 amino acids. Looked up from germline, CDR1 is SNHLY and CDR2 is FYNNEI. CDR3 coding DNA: TGTGCCAGCAGTGAAGTCCTCCTAGGAGGCTTGGCCACTGAAGCTTTCTTT. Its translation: CASSEVLLGGLATEAFF.

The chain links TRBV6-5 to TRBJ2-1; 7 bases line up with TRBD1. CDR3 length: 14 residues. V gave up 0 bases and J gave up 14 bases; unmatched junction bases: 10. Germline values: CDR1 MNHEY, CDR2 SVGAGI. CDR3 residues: CASSYSTRGGTEFF. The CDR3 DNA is TGTGCCAGCAGTTACTCAACTAGGGGTGGGACAGAGTTCTTC.

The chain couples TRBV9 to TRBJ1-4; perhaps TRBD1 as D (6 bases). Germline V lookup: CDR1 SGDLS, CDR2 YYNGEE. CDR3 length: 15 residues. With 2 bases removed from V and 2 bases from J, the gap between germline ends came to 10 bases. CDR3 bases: TGTGCCAGCAGCGTTCAGGGGAACACTAATGAAAAACTGTTTTTT. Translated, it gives CASSVQGNTNEKLFF.

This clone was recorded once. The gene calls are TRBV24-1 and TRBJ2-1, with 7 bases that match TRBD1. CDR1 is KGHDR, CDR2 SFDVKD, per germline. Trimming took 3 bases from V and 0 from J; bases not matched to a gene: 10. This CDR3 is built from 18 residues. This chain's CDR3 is CATSDAQQGPSSYNEQFF. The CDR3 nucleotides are TGTGCCACCAGTGATGCTCAACAGGGGCCTAGCTCCTACAATGAGCAGTTCTTC.

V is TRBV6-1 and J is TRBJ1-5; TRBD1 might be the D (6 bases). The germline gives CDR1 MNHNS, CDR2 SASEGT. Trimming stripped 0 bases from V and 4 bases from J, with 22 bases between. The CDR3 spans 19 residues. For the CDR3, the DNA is TGTGCCAGCAGTGAAGCGGCTAGAGGGAACAGGGCCCATAATCAGCCCCAGCATTTT. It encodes CASSEAARGNRAHNQPQHF.

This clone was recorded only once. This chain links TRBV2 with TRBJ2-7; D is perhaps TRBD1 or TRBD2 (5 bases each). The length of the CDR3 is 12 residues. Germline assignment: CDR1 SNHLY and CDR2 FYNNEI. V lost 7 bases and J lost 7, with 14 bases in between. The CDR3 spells CASKTGTAEQYF. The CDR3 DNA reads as TGTGCCAGCAAGACCGGGACCGCTGAGCAGTACTTC. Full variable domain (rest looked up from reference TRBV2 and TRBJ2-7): EPEVTQTPSHQVTQMGQEVILRCVPISNHLYFYWYRQILGQKVEFLVSFYNNEISEKSEIFDDQFSVERPDGSNFTLKIRSTKLEDSAMYFCASKTGTAEQYFGPGTRLTVT.

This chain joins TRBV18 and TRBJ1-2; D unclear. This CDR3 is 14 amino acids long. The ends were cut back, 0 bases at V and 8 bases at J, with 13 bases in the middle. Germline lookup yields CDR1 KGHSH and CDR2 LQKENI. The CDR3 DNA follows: TGTGCCAGCTCACCACCAACCACGGGAGGGGGCTACACCTTC. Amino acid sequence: CASSPPTTGGGYTF.

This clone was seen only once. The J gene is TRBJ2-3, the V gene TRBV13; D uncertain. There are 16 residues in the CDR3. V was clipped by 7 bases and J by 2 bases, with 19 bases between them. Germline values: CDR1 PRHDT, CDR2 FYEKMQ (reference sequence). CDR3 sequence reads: CASTRTPQIVTDTQYF. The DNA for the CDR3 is TGTGCCAGCACCCGAACTCCCCAGATAGTCACAGATACGCAGTATTTT.

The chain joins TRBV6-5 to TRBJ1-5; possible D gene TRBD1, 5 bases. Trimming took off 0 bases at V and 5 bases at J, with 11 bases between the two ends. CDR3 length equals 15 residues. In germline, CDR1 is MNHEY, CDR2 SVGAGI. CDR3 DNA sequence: TGTGCCAGCAGTTACTCGAGAGGGGCGCATCAGCCCCAGCATTTT. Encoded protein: CASSYSRGAHQPQHF.

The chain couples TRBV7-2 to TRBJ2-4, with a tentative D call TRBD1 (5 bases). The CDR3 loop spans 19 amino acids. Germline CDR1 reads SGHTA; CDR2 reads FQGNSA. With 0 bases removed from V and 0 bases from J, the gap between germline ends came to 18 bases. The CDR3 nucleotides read TGTGCCAGCAGCTTAGCGGAATCCAGGGTAACCCTAGCCAAAAACATTCAGTACTTC. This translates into CASSLAESRVTLAKNIQYF.

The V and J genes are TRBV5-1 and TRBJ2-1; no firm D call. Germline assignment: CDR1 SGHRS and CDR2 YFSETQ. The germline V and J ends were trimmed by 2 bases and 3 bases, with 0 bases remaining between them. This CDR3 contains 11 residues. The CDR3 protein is CASSFYNEQFF. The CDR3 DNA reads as TGCGCCAGCAGCTTCTACAATGAGCAGTTCTTC.

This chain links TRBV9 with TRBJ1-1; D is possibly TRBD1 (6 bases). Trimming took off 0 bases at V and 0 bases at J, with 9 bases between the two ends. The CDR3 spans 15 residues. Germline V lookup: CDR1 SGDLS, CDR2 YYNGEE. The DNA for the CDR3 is TGTGCCAGCAGCGTAGACCAGGGGTTGAACACTGAAGCTTTCTTT. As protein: CASSVDQGLNTEAFF.

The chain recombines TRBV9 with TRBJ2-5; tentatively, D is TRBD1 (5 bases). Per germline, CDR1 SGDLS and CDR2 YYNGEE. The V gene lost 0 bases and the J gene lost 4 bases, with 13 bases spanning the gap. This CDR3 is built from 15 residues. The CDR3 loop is CASSVGPRQGETQYF. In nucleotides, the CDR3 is TGTGCCAGCAGCGTAGGGCCGCGTCAGGGAGAGACCCAGTACTTC.

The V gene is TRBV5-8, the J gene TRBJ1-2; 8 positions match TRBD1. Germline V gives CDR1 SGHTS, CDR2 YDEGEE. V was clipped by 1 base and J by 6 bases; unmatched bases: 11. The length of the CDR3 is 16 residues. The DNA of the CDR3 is TGTGCCAGCAGCTTGATGGAGACAGGGGATCCCAATGGCTACACCTTC. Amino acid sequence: CASSLMETGDPNGYTF. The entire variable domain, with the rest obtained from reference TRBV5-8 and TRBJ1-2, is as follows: EAGVTQSPTHLIKTRGQQATLRCSPISGHTSVYWYQQALGLGLQFLLWYDEGEERNRGNFPPRFSGRQFPNYSSELNVNALELEDSALYLCASSLMETGDPNGYTFGSGTRLTVV.

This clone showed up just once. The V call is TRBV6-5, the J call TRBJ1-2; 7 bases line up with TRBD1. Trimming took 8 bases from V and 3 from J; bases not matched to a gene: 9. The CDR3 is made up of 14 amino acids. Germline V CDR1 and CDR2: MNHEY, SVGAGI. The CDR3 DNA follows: TGTGCCAGCGGCCCACAGGGGTTCTACTATGGCTACACCTTC. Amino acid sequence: CASGPQGFYYGYTF.

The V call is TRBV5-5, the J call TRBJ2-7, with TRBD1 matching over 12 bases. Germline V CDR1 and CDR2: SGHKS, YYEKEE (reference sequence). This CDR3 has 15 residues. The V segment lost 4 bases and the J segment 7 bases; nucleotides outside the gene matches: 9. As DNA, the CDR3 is TGTGCCAGCAGCGCGAGGGGACAGGGGGCTTGGGAGCAGTACGTC. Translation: CASSARGQGAWEQYV.